These T cell receptor beta chains were read from a single sample in a study of T cell responses to AZD1222 COVID-19 vaccine. The data were produced by immunoSEQ multiplex PCR, yet TCRdb's version contains in-frame clones alone and is incomplete. This table has roughly 150,000 clones, roughly 92% appearing once. Source: peripheral blood, taken on day 0 of AZD1222 vaccination. The receptors were sampled from an adult in good health. Each CDR3 is given with its conserved first and last residue. Fields, in order: CDR3 DNA, CDR3 protein, J gene, clone size, D gene, V gene, CDR3 length. A D gene is named only where the DNA matches it firmly. Some rows mark clone size as missing; the rest say once, few, many or name a class of expanded clone.

CDR3 DNA: TGTGCCAGCAGTGAGGGCAGAAACTATGGCTACACCTTC
CDR3 protein: CASSEGRNYGYTF
J gene: TRBJ1-2
clone size: -
D gene: -
V gene: TRBV6-1
CDR3 length: 13

CDR3 DNA: TGTGCCAGCAGCGATGAGGGGGGCTCCTACAATGAGCAGTTCTTC
CDR3 protein: CASSDEGGSYNEQFF
J gene: TRBJ2-1
clone size: -
D gene: -
V gene: TRBV7-8
CDR3 length: 15

CDR3 DNA: TGTGCCAGCTCACCACGGACAGGTGATACCGGAAACACCATATATTTT
CDR3 protein: CASSPRTGDTGNTIYF
J gene: TRBJ1-3
clone size: once
D gene: TRBD1
V gene: TRBV18
CDR3 length: 16

CDR3 DNA: TGTGCCAGCAGCTTAGCGAGATCAGGAGACACTGAAGCTTTCTTT
CDR3 protein: CASSLARSGDTEAFF
J gene: TRBJ1-1
clone size: -
D gene: -
V gene: TRBV7-9
CDR3 length: 15

CDR3 DNA: TGTGCCAGCAGCTTAAAGTTATCCTCCTACAATGAGCAGTTCTTC
CDR3 protein: CASSLKLSSYNEQFF
J gene: TRBJ2-1
clone size: -
D gene: -
V gene: TRBV7-3
CDR3 length: 15

CDR3 DNA: TGTGCTAGTGCCTTAGAGGGACAGGGGGCGCGGCAGCCCCAGCATTTT
CDR3 protein: CASALEGQGARQPQHF
J gene: TRBJ1-5
clone size: -
D gene: TRBD1
V gene: TRBV12-5
CDR3 length: 16

CDR3 DNA: TGTGCCAGCGCCTTAAACAGGGGTAAGAACAATCAGCCCCAGCATTTT
CDR3 protein: CASALNRGKNNQPQHF
J gene: TRBJ1-5
clone size: -
D gene: TRBD1
V gene: TRBV2
CDR3 length: 16

CDR3 DNA: TGTGCCTGGAGTAGGGAGGTTAGCTCCTATAATTCACCCCTCCACTTT
CDR3 protein: CAWSREVSSYNSPLHF
J gene: TRBJ1-6
clone size: once
D gene: -
V gene: TRBV30
CDR3 length: 16

CDR3 DNA: TGTGCCAGCGGGACTAGCGGGAGCTACAATGAGCAGTTCTTC
CDR3 protein: CASGTSGSYNEQFF
J gene: TRBJ2-1
clone size: -
D gene: TRBD2
V gene: TRBV28
CDR3 length: 14

CDR3 DNA: TGTGCCAGCATGGAGGGCAGGCCGAATTCACCCCTCCACTTT
CDR3 protein: CASMEGRPNSPLHF
J gene: TRBJ1-6
clone size: -
D gene: -
V gene: TRBV6-5
CDR3 length: 14

CDR3 DNA: TGTGCCAGCAGTACAAACACTGAAGCTTTCTTT
CDR3 protein: CASSTNTEAFF
J gene: TRBJ1-1
clone size: -
D gene: -
V gene: TRBV25-1
CDR3 length: 11

CDR3 DNA: TGTGCCTGGGAACGGGGAATGGGGGAGAGGAATTCACCCCTCCACTTT
CDR3 protein: CAWERGMGERNSPLHF
J gene: TRBJ1-6
clone size: -
D gene: -
V gene: TRBV30
CDR3 length: 16

CDR3 DNA: TGTGCCAGCAGTTCTAGGGACAGTGTGAACACTGAAGCTTTCTTT
CDR3 protein: CASSSRDSVNTEAFF
J gene: TRBJ1-1
clone size: -
D gene: TRBD1
V gene: TRBV6-5
CDR3 length: 15